The rows below give T cell receptor beta chains drawn from one sample of a study of technical replicates of blood from a handful of donors. Sequencing used immunoSEQ multiplex PCR; TCRdb keeps in-frame clones, though not all of them. In the table there are tens of thousands of clones, about 90% of which are singletons. Sequencing was done on a sample of T cells isolated from PBMCs. All receptors derive from a human donor in good health. Both conserved end residues are part of each CDR3.

v_call	j_call	cdr3_aa
TRBV5-1	TRBJ1-3	CASAVDSSGNTIYF
TRBV5-1	TRBJ2-7	CASSLKQRGGEQYF
TRBV9	TRBJ2-2	CASSVVWAGDTGELFF
TRBV11-3	TRBJ2-1	CASASSYNEQFF
TRBV10-1	TRBJ1-1	CASSEHGNTEAFF
TRBV2	TRBJ2-1	CASRLEQFF
TRBV5-1	TRBJ1-1	CASSLATGGNTEAFF
TRBV2	TRBJ2-3	CASRGTSWDSTDTQYF
TRBV19	TRBJ1-2	CASQGETNYGYTF
TRBV27	TRBJ1-2	CASSSTGGSYGYTF